This entry lists 12 T cell receptor beta chains sequenced from one sample in a study of graft-versus-host responses after intestinal transplantation. TCRdb keeps only in-frame clones here, not all; method: immunoSEQ multiplex PCR. The sample holds 90,000 to 120,000 clones, 87% seen once. The antigens these receptors bind are not known. The sample consisted of unstimulated CD4+ T cells sorted from spleen or lymph node cells, taken before transplant. Receptors originate from a human donor who was the organ donor for an intestinal transplant.

The V and J genes are TRBV2 and TRBJ1-1, with TRBD1 identical over 7 bases. CDR3 length: 15 amino acids. Germline CDR1 SNHLY, CDR2 FYNNEI. The trim removed 6 bases at V and 8 bases at J, leaving 15 bases unmatched. The chain's CDR3 is CASSEQGLGVSEAFF. CDR3 coding DNA: TGTGCCAGCAGCGAACAGGGGCTGGGGGTGTCGGAAGCTTTCTTT.

CDR3 coding DNA: TGTGCCAGCAGTCCACTCGACAGACTCAATTCACCCCTCCACTTT. This sequence encodes CASSPLDRLNSPLHF. The chain is built from TRBV27 and TRBJ1-6, with D tentatively TRBD1 (5 bases). This CDR3 comprises 15 residues. CDR1 MNHEY and CDR2 SMNVEV come from the germline V gene (reference sequence). The V gene lost 5 bases and the J gene lost 7 bases, with 15 bases spanning the gap.

The chain couples TRBV15 to TRBJ1-1, with 7 bases matching TRBD1. In germline, CDR1 is LNHNV, CDR2 YYDKDF (reference sequence). This CDR3 has 14 residues. Losses at the gene ends were 1 base for V and 2 bases for J; bases not matched to a gene: 1. The CDR3 coding sequence is TGTGCCACCAGCAGAGCAGGGGGAAACACTGAAGCTTTCTTT. This encodes CATSRAGGNTEAFF.

The V gene is TRBV5-8, the J gene TRBJ2-5; D call uncertain. CDR1 and CDR2 (germline): SGHTS, YDEGEE. Between the trimmed V and J ends, which lost 0 bases and 3 bases, there was a span of 12 bases. The CDR3 consists of 15 residues. The CDR3 nucleotides are TGTGCCAGCAGCTTGGGGGCCGCGTATAAAGAGACCCAGTACTTC. Translated: CASSLGAAYKETQYF.

This chain uses TRBV10-2 with TRBJ2-3, with D perhaps TRBD2 (6 bases). Germline V gives CDR1 WSHSY, CDR2 SAAADI. This CDR3 comprises 11 residues. Trimming took off 9 bases at V and 4 bases at J, with 8 bases between the two ends. The CDR3 DNA reads as TGCGCCAGTAGCGGTTCAGATACGCAGTATTTT. Translating gives CASSGSDTQYF.

The chain carries TRBV7-2 and TRBJ2-5; D is tentatively TRBD1 or TRBD2 (5 bases each). Germline CDR1 and CDR2: SGHTA and FQGNSA. This CDR3 is 15 amino acids long. Trimming took off 1 base at V and 6 bases at J, with 15 bases between the two ends. DNA for the CDR3: TGTGCCAGCAGCTTAGTTACCGGGGCCGTAAAGACCCAGTACTTC. This encodes CASSLVTGAVKTQYF.

The V and J genes are TRBV19 and TRBJ2-3; weak D call: TRBD2 (5 bases). V dropped 1 base and J dropped 2 bases, with 13 bases sitting between them. Per the germline V gene, CDR1 is LNHDA and CDR2 is SQIVND (reference sequence). This CDR3 has 16 residues. The CDR3, as DNA: TGTGCCAGTAGTATAGGGGGAGCTACCCACACAGATACGCAGTATTTT. This gives the protein CASSIGGATHTDTQYF.

The CDR3 coding sequence is TGTGCCAGCTCACCCGGACAGGAGAGGGAGACCCAGTACTTC. It codes for CASSPGQERETQYF. The rearrangement joins TRBV18 to TRBJ2-5; 7 bases agree with TRBD1. Germline CDR1 reads KGHSH; CDR2 reads LQKENI. Trimming removed 3 bases from V and 5 bases from J; junction bases left unmatched: 6. The CDR3 loop spans 14 amino acids.

The chain combines TRBV2 with TRBJ1-2, with D possibly matching TRBD1 (6 bases). CDR1 and CDR2 from the germline V gene are SNHLY and FYNNEI. CDR3 length: 14 amino acids. The germline V and J ends were trimmed by 4 bases and 6 bases, with 15 bases remaining between them. The CDR3 protein is CASSVSGTRDGYTF. The CDR3 DNA reads TGTGCCAGCAGTGTTTCTGGGACACGCGATGGCTACACCTTC.

The V gene is TRBV7-2, the J gene TRBJ2-7, with D unclear. Germline loops: CDR1 SGHTA, CDR2 FQGNSA. V lost 1 base to trimming and J lost 5 bases, with 18 bases between them. This CDR3 is 16 amino acids long. CDR3: CASSLVLELTRHEQYF. Here the CDR3 DNA reads TGTGCCAGCAGCTTAGTTCTCGAGCTCACGAGGCACGAGCAGTACTTC.

On this clone itself: Within the sample, other DNA sequences also encode this same CDR3. The chain couples TRBV2 to TRBJ2-4; perhaps TRBD1 as D (5 bases). Germline values: CDR1 SNHLY, CDR2 FYNNEI. Trimming stripped 2 bases from V and 8 bases from J, with 10 bases between. There are 13 residues in the CDR3. The chain's CDR3 is CASSEQGADIQYF. The CDR3 DNA reads TGTGCCAGCAGTGAACAGGGTGCGGACATTCAGTACTTC.

In this sample, this clone turned up once. Other DNA sequences in this specimen translate into the identical CDR3. The chain recombines TRBV9 with TRBJ2-1; no definite D call. The CDR3 loop spans 16 amino acids. With 0 bases removed from V and 0 bases from J, the gap between germline ends came to 10 bases. The germline CDR1 and CDR2 sequences are SGDLS and YYNGEE. CDR3 region: CASSVVGGSSYNEQFF. The CDR3 DNA sequence: TGTGCCAGCAGCGTAGTTGGCGGTAGCTCCTACAATGAGCAGTTCTTC.